This entry is about one T cell receptor (beta chain). This CDR3 contains 13 residues. Germline V gene lookup returns CDR1 LNHDA and CDR2 SQIVND (reference sequence). V was shortened by 1 base and J by 4 bases, with 8 bases between the two germline ends. The data are from a study of T cell responses to AZD1222 COVID-19 vaccine. Using immunoSEQ multiplex PCR, the repertoire was profiled, and TCRdb retains in-frame clones only, with some absent. The data hold over 150,000 clones, with around 90% observed a single time. This clonotype originated in an adult in good health. The rearrangement uses TRBV19 and TRBJ2-7; D remains ambiguous. The sample in question was peripheral blood, obtained on day 0 of AZD1222 vaccination. This CDR3 is CASSIGHSYEQYF. DNA for the CDR3: TGTGCCAGTAGTATAGGTCACTCTTACGAGCAGTACTTC.